These T cell receptor beta chains were read from a single sample in a study of T cells after posttransplantation cyclophosphamide. TCRdb keeps only in-frame clones here, not all; method: immunoSEQ multiplex PCR. The sample holds about 2,500 clones, roughly 85% seen once. The sample was PBMCs, taken after allogeneic stem cell transplant with posttransplant cyclophosphamide. All receptors come from a male patient in his 30s who received an allogeneic stem cell transplant from a related donor, was CMV-positive, and had acute GVHD only. Some of these T cells may belong to the graft donor. Both conserved end residues are part of each CDR3. D genes are given only for firm matches. The size of a clone is reported for some rows only, either as once, few or many, or as a class for expanded clones.

V gene,clone size,J gene,D gene,CDR3 protein,CDR3 DNA
TRBV7-9,few,TRBJ1-2,NA,CASSLMGSNYGYTF,TGTGCCAGCAGCTTAATGGGCTCCAACTATGGCTACACCTTC
TRBV4-3,NA,TRBJ2-1,NA,CASSQDQWYEQFF,TGCGCCAGCAGCCAAGATCAGTGGTATGAGCAGTTCTTC
TRBV5-1,NA,TRBJ2-3,TRBD2,CASSLDTSGGSTDTQYF,TGCGCCAGCAGCTTGGATACTAGCGGGGGGAGCACAGATACGCAGTATTTT
TRBV7-9,NA,TRBJ1-2,NA,CASSLAYVQEVDGYTF,TGTGCCAGCAGCTTAGCATATGTTCAGGAGGTTGACGGCTACACCTTC
TRBV27,NA,TRBJ1-5,NA,CASSLSWTGNQPQHF,TGTGCCAGCAGTTTATCCTGGACAGGCAATCAGCCCCAGCATTTT
TRBV7-2,NA,TRBJ1-2,TRBD1,CASSRRTGGNYGYTF,TGTGCCAGCAGCCGGAGGACAGGGGGCAACTATGGCTACACCTTC
TRBV5-6,NA,TRBJ2-3,TRBD2,CASSSAGTRSTDTQYF,TGTGCCAGCAGCTCGGCCGGGACTAGAAGCACAGATACGCAGTATTTT
TRBV28,large,TRBJ1-2,TRBD1,CASSWEQGTNYGYTF,TGTGCCAGCAGTTGGGAACAGGGGACTAACTATGGCTACACCTTC
TRBV6-6,once,TRBJ2-3,TRBD2,CASRRGGSDTDTQYF,TGTGCCAGCAGACGGGGGGGCTCTGACACAGATACGCAGTATTTT
TRBV28,NA,TRBJ2-5,NA,CASMPQGWQETQYF,TGTGCCAGCATGCCGCAGGGTTGGCAAGAGACCCAGTACTTC
TRBV11-2,NA,TRBJ2-7,NA,CASSSGAGEQYF,TGTGCCAGCAGCTCAGGGGCGGGCGAGCAGTACTTC
TRBV7-2,NA,TRBJ1-5,TRBD1,CASSLPPTGYGSNQPQHF,TGTGCCAGCAGCTTACCCCCGACAGGGTACGGGAGCAATCAGCCCCAGCATTTT
TRBV7-2,NA,TRBJ2-3,NA,CASSPDGAIDTQYF,TGTGCCAGCAGCCCAGATGGGGCGATAGATACGCAGTATTTT
TRBV5-4,NA,TRBJ1-3,NA,CASSLWGGGGNTIYF,TGTGCCAGCAGCCTCTGGGGGGGAGGTGGAAACACCATATATTTT
TRBV27,NA,TRBJ2-1,NA,CASSPDKSSYNEQFF,TGTGCCAGCAGTCCCGACAAGAGCTCCTACAATGAGCAGTTCTTC
TRBV7-2,NA,TRBJ1-1,NA,CASSLGGRMDTEAFF,TGTGCCAGCAGCTTAGGGGGGCGCATGGACACTGAAGCTTTCTTT
TRBV5-8,NA,TRBJ2-7,NA,CASSFAGWYEQYF,TGTGCCAGCAGCTTTGCGGGTTGGTACGAGCAGTACTTC
TRBV4-2,NA,TRBJ1-1,TRBD1,CASSRNVPGQGETEAFF,TGTGCCAGCAGCCGGAATGTACCGGGACAGGGGGAGACTGAAGCTTTCTTT
TRBV6-6,NA,TRBJ1-1,NA,CASYRLGGNTEAFF,TGTGCCAGCTATAGATTGGGGGGGAACACTGAAGCTTTCTTT
TRBV6-1,NA,TRBJ1-1,NA,CASSEATGNTEAFF,TGTGCCAGCAGTGAAGCGACAGGGAACACTGAAGCTTTCTTT
TRBV2,NA,TRBJ2-1,NA,CASGLSSYNEQFF,TGTGCCAGCGGACTAAGCTCCTACAATGAGCAGTTCTTC
TRBV6-1,NA,TRBJ1-1,NA,CASIRQEAFF,TGTGCCAGCATTCGACAGGAAGCTTTCTTT
TRBV4-2,NA,TRBJ1-2,NA,CASSQTSNFNYGYTF,TGTGCCAGCAGCCAGACAAGTAACTTCAACTATGGCTACACCTTC
TRBV27,NA,TRBJ2-2,NA,CASSTETNTGELFF,TGTGCCAGCAGTACCGAGACAAACACCGGGGAGCTGTTTTTT
TRBV7-8,NA,TRBJ1-1,NA,CASSLGTRAEAFF,TGTGCCAGCAGCTTAGGAACGAGGGCTGAAGCTTTCTTT
TRBV7-9,NA,TRBJ2-5,TRBD2,CASSQGLAGGPETQYF,TGTGCCAGCAGCCAGGGACTAGCGGGGGGGCCTGAGACCCAGTACTTC
TRBV10-2,NA,TRBJ1-5,NA,CASSESGHRNQPQHF,TGCGCCAGCAGTGAGTCGGGACACCGCAATCAGCCCCAGCATTTT
TRBV4-3,once,TRBJ1-1,NA,CASSPKGRTSNSEAFF,TGCGCCAGCAGCCCAAAAGGGAGGACCTCGAACAGTGAAGCTTTCTTT
TRBV7-2,NA,TRBJ2-1,TRBD2,CASSFPSGGTSYNEQFF,TGTGCCAGCAGCTTCCCTAGCGGGGGAACCTCCTACAATGAGCAGTTCTTC
TRBV7-9,NA,TRBJ1-2,NA,CASSPGLSANYGYTF,TGTGCCAGCAGCCCAGGCCTCTCAGCTAACTATGGCTACACCTTC
TRBV28,NA,TRBJ2-7,TRBD2,CASSKTSGGISYEQYF,TGTGCCAGCAGCAAAACTAGCGGGGGTATTTCCTACGAGCAGTACTTC
TRBV7-2,NA,TRBJ2-1,TRBD1,CASSLDRGRGDEQFF,TGTGCCAGCAGCTTAGACAGGGGGCGCGGGGATGAGCAGTTCTTC
TRBV19,NA,TRBJ1-6,NA,CASNQGRTSPLHF,TGTGCCAGTAATCAGGGGCGGACTTCACCCCTCCACTTT
TRBV28,NA,TRBJ1-5,NA,CASSSRQAKYSNQPQHF,TGTGCCAGCAGTTCACGACAGGCCAAATATAGCAATCAGCCCCAGCATTTT
TRBV7-8,NA,TRBJ1-1,NA,CASSFGGLTEAFF,TGTGCCAGCAGCTTCGGGGGTCTCACTGAAGCTTTCTTT
TRBV7-8,NA,TRBJ2-7,NA,CASSFRQSSYEQYF,TGTGCCAGCAGCTTCCGACAGAGCTCCTACGAGCAGTACTTC
TRBV5-1,once,TRBJ1-2,NA,CASGDIANYGYTF,TGCGCCAGCGGGGACATTGCTAACTATGGCTACACCTTC
TRBV19,NA,TRBJ1-1,NA,CASTRQNTEAFF,TGTGCCAGTACCCGACAGAACACTGAAGCTTTCTTT
TRBV29-1,NA,TRBJ2-1,NA,CSVSGWVGYNEQFF,TGCAGCGTTTCAGGGTGGGTCGGGTACAATGAGCAGTTCTTC
TRBV7-2,NA,TRBJ2-2,TRBD1,CASSGWTGAGGELFF,TGTGCCAGCAGCGGGTGGACAGGGGCGGGCGGGGAGCTGTTTTTT
TRBV7-8,NA,TRBJ2-1,NA,CASSLVRGTYNEQFF,TGTGCCAGCAGCTTAGTTAGGGGCACCTACAATGAGCAGTTCTTC
TRBV18,NA,TRBJ2-1,TRBD1,CASSSDRGYNEQFF,TGTGCCAGCTCATCCGACAGGGGTTACAATGAGCAGTTCTTC
TRBV27,NA,TRBJ1-2,NA,CASSLTRFGGYTF,TGTGCCAGCAGTTTAACCAGGTTTGGGGGCTACACCTTC
TRBV5-1,few,TRBJ1-6,NA,CASSADGVNNSPLHF,TGCGCCAGCAGCGCCGACGGGGTAAATAATTCACCCCTCCACTTT
TRBV10-2,NA,TRBJ2-1,NA,CATKGSSYNEQFF,TGCGCCACCAAAGGGAGCTCCTACAATGAGCAGTTCTTC
TRBV7-8,NA,TRBJ1-4,NA,CASSLAWGLSNEKLFF,TGTGCCAGCAGCTTAGCGTGGGGGCTTAGTAATGAAAAACTGTTTTTT
TRBV30,once,TRBJ2-1,TRBD1,CAWSMTGTGAYNEQFF,TGTGCCTGGAGTATGACCGGGACAGGGGCCTACAATGAGCAGTTCTTC
TRBV29-1,NA,TRBJ2-3,TRBD2,CSVESRLAGGLSTDTQYF,TGCAGCGTTGAATCAAGACTAGCGGGGGGGCTGAGCACAGATACGCAGTATTTT
TRBV28,NA,TRBJ2-7,TRBD1,CASSLMPGQGSRFSYEQYF,TGTGCCAGCAGTTTAATGCCGGGACAGGGTTCCCGTTTCTCCTACGAGCAGTACTTC
TRBV10-1,few,TRBJ1-6,TRBD1,CASSEPRGYTYNSPLHF,TGCGCCAGCAGTGAACCCAGGGGGTATACCTATAATTCACCCCTCCACTTT
TRBV18,NA,TRBJ2-2,NA,CASSRNAGTGELFF,TGTGCCAGCTCACGGAATGCGGGCACCGGGGAGCTGTTTTTT
TRBV7-9,NA,TRBJ2-3,TRBD2,CASRIGGITDTQYF,TGTGCCAGCAGGATCGGGGGGATCACAGATACGCAGTATTTT
TRBV21-1,NA,TRBJ2-5,NA,CASSNETSGGKTKETQYF,TGTGCCAGCAGCAACGAAACTAGCGGGGGGAAAACTAAAGAGACCCAGTACTTC
TRBV12-5,NA,TRBJ2-1,TRBD1,CASGPDGTGQYNEQFF,TGTGCTAGTGGTCCAGACGGGACAGGTCAGTACAATGAGCAGTTCTTC
TRBV5-4,once,TRBJ2-3,NA,CASSVAGTPTDTQYF,TGTGCCAGCAGCGTTGCGGGCACTCCCACAGATACGCAGTATTTT